This TCR beta chain appears in the sequencing data of a study of shared T cell receptors in the human thymus. CDR3 length equals 10 residues. Trimming stripped 0 bases from V and 15 bases from J, with 7 bases between. The V gene's germline CDR1 is WNHNN and CDR2 SYGVQD (reference sequence). Assay: immunoSEQ multiplex PCR; the TCRdb copy retains only in-frame clones and omits some. The data hold under 850,000 clones, with more than 75% observed a single time. This sample also appeared in a second study, on human thymus T cells.

This chain uses TRBV10-1 with TRBJ2-3, with D hard to call. The sample was thymocytes. The clonotype originates from a boy in the first two years of life with a congenital heart defect. CDR3 sequence (DNA): TGCGCCAGCAGTGAGTCGAGGATCTATTTT. This sequence encodes CASSESRIYF.